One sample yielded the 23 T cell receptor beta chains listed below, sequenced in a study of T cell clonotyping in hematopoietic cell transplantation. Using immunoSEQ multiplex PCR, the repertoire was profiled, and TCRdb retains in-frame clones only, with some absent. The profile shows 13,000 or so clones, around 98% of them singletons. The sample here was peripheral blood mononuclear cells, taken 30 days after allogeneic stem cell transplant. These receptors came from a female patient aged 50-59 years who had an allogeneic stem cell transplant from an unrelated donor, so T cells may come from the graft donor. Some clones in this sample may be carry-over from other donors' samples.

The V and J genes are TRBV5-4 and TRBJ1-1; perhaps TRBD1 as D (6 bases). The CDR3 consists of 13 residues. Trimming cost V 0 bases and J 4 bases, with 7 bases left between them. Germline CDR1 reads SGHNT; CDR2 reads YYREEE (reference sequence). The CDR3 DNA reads TGTGCCAGCAGCTTGGGGGGGCGCACTGAAGCTTTCTTT. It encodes CASSLGGRTEAFF. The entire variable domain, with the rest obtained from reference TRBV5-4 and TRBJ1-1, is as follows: ETGVTQSPTHLIKTRGQQVTLRCSSQSGHNTVSWYQQALGQGPQFIFQYYREEENGRGNFPPRFSGLQFPNYSSELNVNALELDDSALYLCASSLGGRTEAFFGQGTRLTVV.

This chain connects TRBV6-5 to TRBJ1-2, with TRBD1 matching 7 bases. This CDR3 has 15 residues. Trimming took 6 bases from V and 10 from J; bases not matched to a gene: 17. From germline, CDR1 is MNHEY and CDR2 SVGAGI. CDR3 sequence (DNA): TGTGCCAGCAGAACCCCATCGACAGGGCACTATTTCTACACCTTC. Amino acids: CASRTPSTGHYFYTF.

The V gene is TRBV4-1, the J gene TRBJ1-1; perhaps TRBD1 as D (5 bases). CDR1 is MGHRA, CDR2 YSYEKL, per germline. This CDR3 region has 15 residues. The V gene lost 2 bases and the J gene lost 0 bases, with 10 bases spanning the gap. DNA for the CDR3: TGCGCCAGCAGCCAACAGGGCAGCCTGAACACTGAAGCTTTCTTT. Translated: CASSQQGSLNTEAFF.

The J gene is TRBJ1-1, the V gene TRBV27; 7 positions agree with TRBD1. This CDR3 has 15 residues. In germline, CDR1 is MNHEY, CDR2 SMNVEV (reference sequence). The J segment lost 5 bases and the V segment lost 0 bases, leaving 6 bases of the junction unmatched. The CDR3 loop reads CASSLSRGARTEAFF. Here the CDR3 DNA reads TGTGCCAGCAGTTTATCCAGGGGGGCGCGGACTGAAGCTTTCTTT.

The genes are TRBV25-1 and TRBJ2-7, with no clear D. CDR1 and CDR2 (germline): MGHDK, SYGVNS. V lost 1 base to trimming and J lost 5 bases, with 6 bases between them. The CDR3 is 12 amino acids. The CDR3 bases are TGTGCCAGCAGTGAATCGTTCCACGAGCAGTACTTC. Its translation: CASSESFHEQYF.

CDR3 DNA: TGCGCCAGCAGCACCGGACCCGCCGGTGGGGAGCAGTACTTC. Protein product: CASSTGPAGGEQYF. This rearrangement joins TRBV5-1 to TRBJ2-7; no definite D call. Looked up from germline, CDR1 is SGHRS and CDR2 is YFSETQ. The V end was cut by 4 bases, the J end by 7 bases, with 18 bases between. This CDR3 has 14 amino acids.

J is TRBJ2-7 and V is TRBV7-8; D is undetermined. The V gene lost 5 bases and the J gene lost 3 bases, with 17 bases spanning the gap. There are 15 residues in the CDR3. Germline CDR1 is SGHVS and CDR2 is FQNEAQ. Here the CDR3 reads CASSPPTRADYEQYF. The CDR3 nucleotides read TGTGCCAGCAGCCCCCCGACCCGGGCGGACTACGAGCAGTACTTC.

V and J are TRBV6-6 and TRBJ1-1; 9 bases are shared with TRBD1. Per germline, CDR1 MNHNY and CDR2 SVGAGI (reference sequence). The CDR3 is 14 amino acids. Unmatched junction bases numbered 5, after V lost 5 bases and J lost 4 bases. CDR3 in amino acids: CASSPPGQGTEAFF. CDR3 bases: TGTGCCAGCAGTCCTCCGGGACAGGGCACTGAAGCTTTCTTT.

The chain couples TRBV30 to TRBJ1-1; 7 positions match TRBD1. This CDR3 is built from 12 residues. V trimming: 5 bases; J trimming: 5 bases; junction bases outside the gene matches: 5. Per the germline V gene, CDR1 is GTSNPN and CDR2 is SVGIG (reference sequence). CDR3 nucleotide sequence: TGTGCCTGGCATCAGGGGGGGACTGAAGCTTTCTTT. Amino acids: CAWHQGGTEAFF.

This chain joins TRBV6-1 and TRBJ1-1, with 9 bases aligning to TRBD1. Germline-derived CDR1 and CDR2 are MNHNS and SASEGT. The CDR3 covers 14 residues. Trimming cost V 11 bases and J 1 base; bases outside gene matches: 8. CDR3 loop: CAGKLDRGNTEAFF. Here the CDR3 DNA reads TGTGCCGGGAAATTGGACAGGGGGAACACTGAAGCTTTCTTT.

CDR3 in DNA: TGTGCCTGGAGTCCAACCAGGACCTCTCAAGCGTACGAGCAGTACTTC. This translates into CAWSPTRTSQAYEQYF. This chain links TRBV30 with TRBJ2-7; the D is unclear. This CDR3 spans 16 amino acids. Trimming shortened V by 2 bases and J by 4 bases, and 21 bases separated the two germline ends. Germline CDR1 and CDR2: GTSNPN and SVGIG (reference sequence).

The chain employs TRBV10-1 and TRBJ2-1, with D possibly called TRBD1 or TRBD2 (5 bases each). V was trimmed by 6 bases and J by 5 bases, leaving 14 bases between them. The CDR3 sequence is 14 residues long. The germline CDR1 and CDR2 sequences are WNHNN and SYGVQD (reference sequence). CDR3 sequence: CASSGARVDNEQFF. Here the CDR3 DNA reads TGCGCCAGCAGCGGGGCCAGGGTGGACAATGAGCAGTTCTTC.

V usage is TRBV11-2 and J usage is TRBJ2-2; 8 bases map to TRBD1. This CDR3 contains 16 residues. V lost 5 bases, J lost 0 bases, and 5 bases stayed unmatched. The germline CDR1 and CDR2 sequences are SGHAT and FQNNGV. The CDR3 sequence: CASSRSRGPNTGELFF. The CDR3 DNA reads TGTGCCAGCAGCCGTTCCAGGGGGCCGAACACCGGGGAGCTGTTTTTT.

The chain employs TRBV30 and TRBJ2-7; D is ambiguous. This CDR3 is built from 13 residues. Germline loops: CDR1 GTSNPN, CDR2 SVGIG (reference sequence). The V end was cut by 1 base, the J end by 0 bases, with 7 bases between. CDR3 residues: CAWSEGNSYEQYF. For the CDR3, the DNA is TGTGCCTGGAGTGAGGGCAACTCCTACGAGCAGTACTTC. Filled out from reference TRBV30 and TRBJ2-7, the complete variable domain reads SQTIHQWPATLVQPVGSPLSLECTVEGTSNPNLYWYRQAAGRGLQLLFYSVGIGQISSEVPQNLSASRPQDRQFILSSKKLLLSDSGFYLCAWSEGNSYEQYFGPGTRLTVT.

In DNA, the CDR3 is TGTGCCAGCAGCCCGGACAGCTCCTACGAGCAGTACTTC. This sequence encodes CASSPDSSYEQYF. This sequence joins TRBV5-4 and TRBJ2-5; TRBD1 might be the D (6 bases). TRBJ2-7 explains the end of the DNA better; the J call may be wrong. This CDR3 is 13 amino acids long. The V gene's germline CDR1 is SGHNT and CDR2 YYREEE (reference sequence).

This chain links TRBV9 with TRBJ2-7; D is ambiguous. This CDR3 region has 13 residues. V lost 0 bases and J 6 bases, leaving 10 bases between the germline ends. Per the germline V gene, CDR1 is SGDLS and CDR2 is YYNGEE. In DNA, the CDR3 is TGTGCCAGCAGCGTAGAAGGAAAGGGCGAGCAGTACTTC. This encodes CASSVEGKGEQYF.

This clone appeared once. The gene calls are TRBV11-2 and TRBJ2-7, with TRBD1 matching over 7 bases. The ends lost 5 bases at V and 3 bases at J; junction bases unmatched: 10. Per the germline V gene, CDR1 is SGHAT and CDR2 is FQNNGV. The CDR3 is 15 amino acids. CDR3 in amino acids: CASSNVRQGVYEQYF. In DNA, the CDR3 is TGTGCCAGCAGCAACGTGAGACAGGGTGTCTACGAGCAGTACTTC.

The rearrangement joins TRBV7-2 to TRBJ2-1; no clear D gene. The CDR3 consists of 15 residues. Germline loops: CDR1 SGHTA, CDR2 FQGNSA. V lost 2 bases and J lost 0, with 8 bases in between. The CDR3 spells CASSLHWSSYNEQFF. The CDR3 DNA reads TGTGCCAGCAGCTTACACTGGAGCTCCTACAATGAGCAGTTCTTC.

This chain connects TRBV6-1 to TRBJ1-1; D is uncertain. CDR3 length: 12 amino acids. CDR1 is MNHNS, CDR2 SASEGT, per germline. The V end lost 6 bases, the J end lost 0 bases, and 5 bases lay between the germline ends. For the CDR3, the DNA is TGTGCCAGCAGGTTTATGAACACTGAAGCTTTCTTT. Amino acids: CASRFMNTEAFF.

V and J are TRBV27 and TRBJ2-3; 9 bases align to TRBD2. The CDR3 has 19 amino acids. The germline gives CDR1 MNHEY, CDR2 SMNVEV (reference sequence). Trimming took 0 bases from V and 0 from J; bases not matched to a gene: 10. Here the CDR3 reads CASSLSRLGGGGSTDTQYF. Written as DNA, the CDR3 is TGTGCCAGCAGTTTATCGCGTTTAGGCGGGGGGGGTAGCACAGATACGCAGTATTTT.

The CDR3 nucleotides read TGCGCCAGCAGCCAAGATTGGGGGCAGGGAAACACCATATATTTT. Protein: CASSQDWGQGNTIYF. The V call is TRBV4-1, the J call TRBJ1-3, with D perhaps TRBD1 (6 bases). Trimming removed 0 bases from V and 4 bases from J, with 10 bases in between. CDR1 and CDR2 from the germline V gene are MGHRA and YSYEKL. There are 15 residues in the CDR3.

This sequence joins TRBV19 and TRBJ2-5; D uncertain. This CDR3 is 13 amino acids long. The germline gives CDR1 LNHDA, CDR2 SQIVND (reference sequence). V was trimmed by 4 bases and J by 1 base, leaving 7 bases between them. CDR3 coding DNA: TGTGCCAGTAGTACGACCGCCCAAGAGACCCAGTACTTC. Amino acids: CASSTTAQETQYF.

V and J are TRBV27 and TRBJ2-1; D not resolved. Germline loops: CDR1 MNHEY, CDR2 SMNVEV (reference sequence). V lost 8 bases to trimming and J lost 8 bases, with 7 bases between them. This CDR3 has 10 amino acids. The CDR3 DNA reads TGTGCCAGCGGCGACGATGAGCAGTTCTTC. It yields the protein CASGDDEQFF.